This entry concerns a single T cell receptor (beta chain). Its antigen is still unknown. This sample also contains other DNA sequences that code for the same CDR3. These data belong to a study of shared clonotypes between healthy human individuals. Several immunoSEQ plates received, in even portions, the genomic DNA of each subset. Template for every sorted-subset replicate PCR totaled around 200 ng DNA, around 33,000 T cell genomes. Only in-frame clones appear in the TCRdb table, and some are missing; sequencing was by immunoSEQ multiplex PCR. Among around 2.3 million clones listed, about 94% were seen once. The CDR3 is 12 residues long. Germline lookup yields CDR1 SNHLY and CDR2 FYNNEI. The germline V and J ends were trimmed by 3 bases and 4 bases, with 7 bases remaining between them. General study results and limits: Naive subsets generally had larger estimated richness than memory subsets.

The clonotype originates from a man younger than 30 in good health. The chain employs TRBV2 and TRBJ2-7, with D hard to call. Sample: naive CD4+ T cells sorted from blood. The subset is: CD45RA+ positively selected. The CDR3 spells CASSESGYEQYF. DNA for the CDR3: TGTGCCAGCAGTGAGTCTGGGTACGAGCAGTACTTC.